This TCR beta chain is drawn from a study of CD8+ T cells in alopecia areata. Reverse transcribed after extraction, RNA yielded cDNA as the sequencing template. Clones were read by immunoSEQ multiplex PCR, and TCRdb kept only the in-frame ones, dropping some. The sample yields 170,000 or so clones, roughly 61% seen once. CDR1 SGHDN and CDR2 FVKESK come from the germline V gene. The CDR3 has 16 residues. With 3 bases clipped from V and 0 bases from J, the junction kept 7 bases outside the gene matches. Treatment meaning: oral pan-JAK inhibitor, 5-10 mg twice daily. The receptor comes from a human donor with alopecia areata. The chain links TRBV14 to TRBJ2-7; the match to TRBD1 covers 8 bases. The sample in question was CD8+ T cells sorted from blood, obtained at week 24, from a patient treated with tofacitinib. The CDR3 coding sequence is TGTGCCAGCAGCCACCACTCGGACAGGGCCTCCTACGAGCAGTACTTC. It encodes CASSHHSDRASYEQYF.